Below, 17 T cell receptor beta chains from the same sample are listed, as sequenced in a study of Graves' ophthalmopathy and Graves' hyperthyroidism. RNA transcripts were the source from which TCR beta CDR3 regions were amplified. RT-PCR in the first round used HTBI primers; a second-round multiplex PCR followed. TCRdb independently ran MiXCR on the multiplex PCR reads; one entry per CDR3 protein. Altogether 600,000 to 950,000 distinct CDR3 sequences are present, 35% to 50% being singletons, with the ten largest covering roughly 45%. Sequences were obtained from peripheral blood. The receptors were gathered from an adult man with Graves' ophthalmopathy.

The rearrangement uses TRBV28 and TRBJ1-6, with a possible D match to TRBD1 (5 bases). Germline CDR1 and CDR2: MDHEN and SYDVKM. V was pared by 5 bases and J by 12 bases, with 11 bases between. The CDR3 loop spans 12 amino acids. CDR3 loop: CASSPSGRPLHF. CDR3 in DNA: TGTGCCAGCAGTCCCTCGGGGCGACCCCTCCACTTT. The full variable domain, rest sourced from reference TRBV28 and TRBJ1-6, is DVKVTQSSRYLVKRTGEKVFLECVQDMDHENMFWYRQDPGLGLRLIYFSYDVKMKEKGDIPEGYSVSREKKERFSLILESASTNQTSMYLCASSPSGRPLHFGNGTRLTVT.

This clonotype was recorded at least ten times. This chain connects TRBV10-1 to TRBJ1-1; perhaps TRBD1 as D (5 bases). Deletions cut 7 bases from V and 1 base from J, with 10 bases between. The CDR3 covers 13 residues. Looked up from germline, CDR1 is WNHNN and CDR2 is SYGVQD (reference sequence). The CDR3: CASTQDKNTEAFF. CDR3 coding DNA: TGCGCCAGCACTCAGGACAAGAACACTGAAGCTTTCTTT.

This clonotype turned up a few times. The gene calls are TRBV5-6 and TRBJ2-7, with D perhaps matching TRBD1 (6 bases). The CDR3 has 15 residues. Trimming took 2 bases from V and 5 from J, leaving 17 bases between them. CDR1 is SGHDT and CDR2 is YYEEEE in the germline V gene. The CDR3 sequence: CASSFGSQGTNEQYF. CDR3 in DNA: TGTGCCAGCAGCTTTGGCAGTCAGGGGACGAACGAGCAGTACTTC. Together with reference TRBV5-6 and TRBJ2-7, the CDR3 gives the full variable domain: DAGVTQSPTHLIKTRGQQVTLRCSPKSGHDTVSWYQQALGQGPQFIFQYYEEEERQRGNFPDRFSGHQFPNYSSELNVNALLLGDSALYLCASSFGSQGTNEQYFGPGTRLTVT.

This chain links TRBV19 with TRBJ1-5; D call uncertain. Between the trimmed V and J ends, which lost 5 bases and 1 base, there was a span of 9 bases. Germline V gene data show CDR1 as LNHDA and CDR2 as SQIVND (reference sequence). The CDR3 extends over 14 amino acids. The CDR3 reads CASSGRQSNQPQHF. The CDR3 DNA is TGTGCCAGTAGTGGTAGGCAGAGCAATCAGCCCCAGCATTTT.

This sequence joins TRBV29-1 and TRBJ1-5; the match to TRBD1 covers 10 bases. V gave up 6 bases and J gave up 5 bases; unmatched junction bases: 7. Germline values: CDR1 SQVTM, CDR2 ANQGSEA. The CDR3 consists of 14 residues. In DNA form, the CDR3 reads TGCAGCGTAGCCCCAGGGACAGGGGATCAGCCCCAGCATTTT. Translated: CSVAPGTGDQPQHF.

The rearrangement links TRBV7-9 to TRBJ2-2, with D possibly being TRBD2 (5 bases). This CDR3 is 15 amino acids long. Germline V gives CDR1 SEHNR, CDR2 FQNEAQ (reference sequence). Trimming pared 5 bases from V and 2 bases from J, leaving 12 bases between. CDR3 loop: CASSESGSNTGELFF. In DNA, the CDR3 is TGTGCCAGCAGCGAGAGCGGTTCAAACACCGGGGAGCTGTTTTTT.

This CDR3 is CATTGGRVPTSQETQYF. DNA of the CDR3: TGTGCCACCACTGGGGGCAGGGTGCCTACAAGCCAAGAGACCCAGTACTTC. J is TRBJ2-5 and V is TRBV7-2, with a possible D match to TRBD1 (6 bases). Trimming stripped 10 bases from V and 1 base from J, with 25 bases between. The CDR3 contains 17 residues. Germline CDR1 reads SGHTA; CDR2 reads FQGNSA.

CDR3 loop: CASSHGRQETQYF. The CDR3 DNA is TGCGCCAGCAGCCATGGGAGGCAAGAGACCCAGTACTTC. V and J are TRBV4-3 and TRBJ2-5; maybe TRBD2 (6 bases). Germline CDR1 reads LGHNA; CDR2 reads YSLEER. The length of the CDR3 is 13 residues. Trimming left V 3 bases short and J 2 bases short, with 7 bases between.

The genes are TRBV24-1 and TRBJ1-5; TRBD1 agrees at 10 bases. CDR1 is KGHDR and CDR2 is SFDVKD in the germline V gene. The ends lost 4 bases at V and 9 bases at J; junction bases unmatched: 20. The CDR3 consists of 19 residues. CDR3: CATSDPGTGEGAGDRPQHF. CDR3 nucleotides: TGTGCCACCAGTGACCCAGGGACAGGGGAGGGGGCCGGGGATAGGCCCCAGCATTTT.

This clonotype was counted only a few times. This sequence joins TRBV5-6 and TRBJ1-2, with unresolved D. The germline CDR1 and CDR2 sequences are SGHDT and YYEEEE. The CDR3 sequence is 17 residues long. Trimming pared 2 bases from V and 1 base from J, leaving 18 bases between. CDR3 region: CASSFREDGLVNYGYTF. The CDR3 nucleotides read TGTGCCAGCAGCTTCCGCGAGGACGGCCTCGTTAACTATGGCTACACCTTC.

The V and J genes are TRBV20-1 and TRBJ2-7; 9 nucleotides agree with TRBD1. The CDR3 length is 13 residues. CDR1 DFQATT and CDR2 SNEGSKA come from the germline V gene (reference sequence). V gave up 6 bases and J gave up 5 bases; unmatched junction bases: 8. CDR3 bases: TGCAGTGCCCCACAGGGGGCGGTAGACGAGCAGTACTTC. This sequence encodes CSAPQGAVDEQYF.

This clonotype was recorded at least ten times. This sequence joins TRBV7-9 and TRBJ2-7; D unclear. Between the trimmed V and J ends, which lost 3 bases and 4 bases, there was a span of 10 bases. Germline CDR1 is SEHNR and CDR2 is FQNEAQ (reference sequence). CDR3 length equals 13 residues. CDR3 sequence reads: CASSFPAKYEQYF. CDR3 sequence (DNA): TGTGCCAGCAGCTTCCCAGCCAAATACGAGCAGTACTTC.

The CDR3 reads CSAVNIPYYNSPLHF. DNA for the CDR3: TGCAGTGCTGTGAATATTCCCTACTATAATTCACCCCTCCACTTT. The chain employs TRBV20-1 and TRBJ1-6; D is undetermined. Trimming shortened V by 5 bases and J by 3 bases, and 14 bases separated the two germline ends. This CDR3 is 15 amino acids long. The germline V gene has CDR1 DFQATT and CDR2 SNEGSKA (reference sequence).

This clonotype showed up just a few times. This chain uses TRBV5-1 with TRBJ2-1; 12 bases are shared with TRBD2. Per germline, CDR1 SGHRS and CDR2 YFSETQ. Trimming removed 6 bases from V and 6 bases from J; junction bases left unmatched: 4. There are 14 residues in the CDR3. The CDR3 sequence: CASKGLAGLNEQFF. CDR3 DNA: TGCGCCAGCAAGGGACTAGCGGGCCTCAATGAGCAGTTCTTC.

This clonotype was counted ten times or more. The chain joins TRBV15 to TRBJ1-1; D is perhaps TRBD1 (5 bases). The CDR3 extends over 13 amino acids. V shed 8 bases and J shed 1 base, with 11 bases lying between them. CDR1 and CDR2 from the germline V gene are LNHNV and YYDKDF (reference sequence). CDR3 loop: CATGLQGNTEAFF. CDR3 bases: TGTGCCACCGGCCTGCAGGGGAACACTGAAGCTTTCTTT.

Concerning this clonotype: A read error may explain this, as a much larger clone is one base away. The rearrangement uses TRBV7-6 and TRBJ1-1; D not resolved. The CDR3 extends over 13 amino acids. The germline gives CDR1 SGHVS, CDR2 FNYEAQ. V lost 0 bases and J lost 11, with 13 bases in between. CDR3 DNA: TGTGCCAGCAGCTTAGCCTCAGGCCCTTACGCTTTCTTT. This codes for CASSLASGPYAFF.

This clonotype occurred a few times. The chain uses TRBV5-5 and TRBJ1-2; a weak D match, TRBD1 (5 bases). Trimming stripped 3 bases from V and 3 bases from J, with 15 bases between. The CDR3 loop spans 15 amino acids. Germline V gene data show CDR1 as SGHKS and CDR2 as YYEKEE (reference sequence). The chain's CDR3 is CASSSPRGADYGYTF. The CDR3 bases are TGTGCCAGCAGCTCGCCTAGAGGGGCGGACTATGGCTACACCTTC.